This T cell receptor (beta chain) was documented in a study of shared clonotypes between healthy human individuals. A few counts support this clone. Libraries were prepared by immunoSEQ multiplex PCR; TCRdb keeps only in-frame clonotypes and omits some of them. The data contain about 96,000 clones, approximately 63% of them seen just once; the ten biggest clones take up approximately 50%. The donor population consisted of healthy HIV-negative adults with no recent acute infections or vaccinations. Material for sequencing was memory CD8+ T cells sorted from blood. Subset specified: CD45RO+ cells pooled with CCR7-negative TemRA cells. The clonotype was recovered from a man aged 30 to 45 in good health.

This chain's CDR3 is CSVGKGTDYGYTF. CDR3 in DNA: TGCAGCGTAGGAAAAGGAACAGACTATGGCTACACCTTC. This chain connects TRBV29-1 to TRBJ1-2; D is undetermined. The CDR3 has 13 amino acids. Germline V lookup: CDR1 SQVTM, CDR2 ANQGSEA. The V and J ends lost 6 bases and 3 bases respectively, with 14 bases between them.